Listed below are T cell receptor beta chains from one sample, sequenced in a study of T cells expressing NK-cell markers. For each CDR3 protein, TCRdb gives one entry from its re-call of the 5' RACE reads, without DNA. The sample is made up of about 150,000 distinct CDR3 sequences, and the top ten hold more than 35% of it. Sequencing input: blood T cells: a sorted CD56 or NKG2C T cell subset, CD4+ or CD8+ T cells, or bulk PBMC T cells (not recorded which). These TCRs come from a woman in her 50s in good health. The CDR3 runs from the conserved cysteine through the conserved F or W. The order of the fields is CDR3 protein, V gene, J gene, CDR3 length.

CSARDRTTDNEQFF,TRBV20-1,TRBJ2-1,14
CASSLLGTQQFF,TRBV27,TRBJ2-1,12
CAISGSSGSLDTQYF,TRBV10-3,TRBJ2-3,15
CASSQDGHGGTGELFF,TRBV4-1,TRBJ2-2,16
CSVELGGSSNYEQYF,TRBV29-1,TRBJ2-7,15
CASSQGTAWGNTIYF,TRBV4-1,TRBJ1-3,15
CASSQVSGEKNIQYF,TRBV14,TRBJ2-4,15
CASSSIDTGELFF,TRBV27,TRBJ2-2,13
CASSLERVVNEQYF,TRBV5-1,TRBJ2-7,14
CSAPRAYNTEAFF,TRBV20-1,TRBJ1-1,13
CASSFVGGRAGDEQFF,TRBV7-9,TRBJ2-1,16
CASSYRATDTQYF,TRBV5-1,TRBJ2-3,13
CASSFESYTETQYF,TRBV12-3/TRBV12-4,TRBJ2-5,14
CASSHDTSGRSEVETQYF,TRBV4-1,TRBJ2-5,18
CASSQGQPAYEQYF,TRBV14,TRBJ2-7,14
CASSGSRTPTGILTNEKLFF,TRBV25-1,TRBJ1-4,20
CASRNTPGTSGRMGEQFF,TRBV12-3/TRBV12-4,TRBJ2-1,18
CASSFRGSTDTQYF,TRBV12-3/TRBV12-4,TRBJ2-3,14
CATSDLGTGGEQYF,TRBV24-1,TRBJ2-7,14
CASSEGQVSNQPQHF,TRBV2,TRBJ1-5,15
CASTRSYNEQFF,TRBV2,TRBJ2-1,12
CASSRFAEVFEQYF,TRBV28,TRBJ2-7,14
CASSPQTYNEQFF,TRBV14,TRBJ2-1,13
CASSPNGGVETQYF,TRBV18,TRBJ2-5,14
CASSLAWTGLINEQFF,TRBV5-5,TRBJ2-1,16
CASSLRQGGRKAFF,TRBV3-1,TRBJ1-1,14
CAISEPGQEAEAFF,TRBV10-3,TRBJ1-1,14